The 29 T cell receptor beta chains presented below share a single source sample, sequenced in a study of human T cells and chemical hapten exposure. Via MiXCR, TCRdb re-called the RACE reads, giving one row per CDR3 protein. Of tens of thousands of distinct CDR3 sequences detected, around 9.4% appear once; the ten largest clones hold more than 13%. Time point noted: pre-sensitization, week 0. As to treatment: therapeutic diphenylcyclopropenone sensitization with weekly scalp DPC. The specimen comprised whole blood, sampled in connection with sensitization to the hapten diphenylcyclopropenone (DPC). The source is a woman in her thirties or forties with alopecia areata. Some clones in this sample may be carry-over from other donors' samples.

Turning to this clonotype: A read error may be the cause here, since a much bigger clone is one base away. The V call is TRBV29-1, the J call TRBJ1-1; no firm D call. The CDR3 is 14 residues long. The germline V gene has CDR1 SQVTM and CDR2 ANQGSEA. The CDR3 nucleotides read TGCAGCCTTGACAATCGGGAAAGGCTTACTGAAGCTTTCTTT. Its protein is CSLDNRERLTEAFF.

This sequence joins TRBV12-3 or TRBV12-4 and TRBJ1-3; no definite D call. The CDR3 has 17 amino acids. V dropped 3 bases and J dropped 1 base, with 16 bases sitting between them. This CDR3 is CASSFGSAASSGNTIYF. CDR3 in DNA: TGTGCCAGCAGTTTCGGCAGCGCGGCCTCTTCTGGAAACACCATATATTTT.

This clonotype was recorded many times. The chain recombines TRBV5-6 with TRBJ1-1; D is possibly TRBD1 (5 bases). Trimming took 3 bases from V and 5 from J, leaving 14 bases between them. The germline CDR1 and CDR2 sequences are SGHDT and YYEEEE. This CDR3 has 14 residues. CDR3 sequence: CASSSSLRETEAFF. CDR3 sequence (DNA): TGTGCCAGCAGCTCGAGTCTCAGGGAGACTGAAGCTTTCTTT.

This clonotype was counted many times. The V and J genes are TRBV5-1 and TRBJ2-3; TRBD2 matches 9 bases. The CDR3 spans 15 residues. Germline V gives CDR1 SGHRS, CDR2 YFSETQ. V was pared by 4 bases and J by 3 bases, with 6 bases of the junction left unmatched. The CDR3 region has the DNA TGCGCCAGCAGCGATAGCGGGGGTTGGACAGATACGCAGTATTTT. Protein product: CASSDSGGWTDTQYF.

The rearrangement uses TRBV27 and TRBJ2-7; 11 nucleotides match TRBD2. After removal of 3 bases from V and 4 bases from J, the junction contained 8 bases not matched to a gene. This CDR3 spans 16 amino acids. Per germline, CDR1 MNHEY and CDR2 SMNVEV (reference sequence). This CDR3 reads CASSFLAGGESYEQYF. CDR3 bases: TGTGCCAGCAGTTTTCTAGCGGGGGGTGAATCATACGAGCAGTACTTC.

There are a few counts of this clonotype. CDR3 region: CASSLTGDYNSPLHF. In DNA form, the CDR3 reads TGTGCCAGCAGTTTAACCGGGGATTATAATTCACCCCTCCACTTT. The chain links TRBV28 to TRBJ1-6; no clear D gene. Trimming took off 2 bases at V and 4 bases at J, with 9 bases between the two ends. The CDR3 contains 15 residues. Per germline, CDR1 MDHEN and CDR2 SYDVKM. Using reference TRBV28 and TRBJ1-6 for the parts outside the CDR3, the full variable domain is DVKVTQSSRYLVKRTGEKVFLECVQDMDHENMFWYRQDPGLGLRLIYFSYDVKMKEKGDIPEGYSVSREKKERFSLILESASTNQTSMYLCASSLTGDYNSPLHFGNGTRLTVT.

This clonotype was counted ten times or more. The chain has TRBV4-1 and TRBJ2-5; tentatively, D is TRBD2 (6 bases). The V end lost 4 bases, the J end lost 4 bases, and 13 bases lay between the germline ends. Germline-derived CDR1 and CDR2 are MGHRA and YSYEKL. There are 14 residues in the CDR3. Written as DNA, the CDR3 is TGCGCCAGCAGCCGTATTCCCGGGGGAGAGACCCAGTACTTC. This gives the protein CASSRIPGGETQYF.

The rearrangement joins TRBV4-1 to TRBJ1-1; D remains unclear. V was cut by 1 base and J by 9 bases, with 9 bases left in between. The CDR3 length is 12 residues. The germline V gene encodes CDR1 MGHRA and CDR2 YSYEKL. The CDR3 DNA is TGCGCCAGCAGCCAAGTAGCCGCGCAAGCTTTCTTT. The encoded protein is CASSQVAAQAFF.

This clonotype has more than one count but fewer than ten. The J gene is TRBJ2-2, the V gene TRBV9; D call uncertain. The CDR3 length is 14 residues. V was clipped by 7 bases and J by 0 bases, with 10 bases between them. CDR1 and CDR2 (germline): SGDLS, YYNGEE. The CDR3 is CASAISPNTGELFF. The CDR3 DNA is TGTGCCAGCGCCATTTCTCCGAACACCGGGGAGCTGTTTTTT.

In this sample, this clonotype turned up many times. The chain uses TRBV2 and TRBJ2-7, with D perhaps TRBD1 or TRBD2 (6 bases each). CDR1 and CDR2 from the germline V gene are SNHLY and FYNNEI. The CDR3 loop spans 13 amino acids. Trimming pared 6 bases from V and 4 bases from J, leaving 13 bases between. The CDR3 loop is CASSPQGLYEQYF. CDR3 DNA sequence: TGTGCCAGCAGCCCACAGGGACTTTACGAGCAGTACTTC.

This chain joins TRBV30 and TRBJ1-1; no clear D. V lost 8 bases and J 4 bases, leaving 17 bases between the germline ends. CDR1 is GTSNPN, CDR2 SVGIG, per germline (reference sequence). The CDR3 loop spans 13 amino acids. The CDR3 bases are TGTGCCCTAAGGCGCGGGATCATCACTGAAGCTTTCTTT. Amino acids: CALRRGIITEAFF.

This clonotype came up a few times. The gene calls are TRBV5-1 and TRBJ1-6, with D unclear. V lost 2 bases and J 8 bases, leaving 11 bases between the germline ends. The CDR3 consists of 14 residues. Germline CDR1 SGHRS, CDR2 YFSETQ. In nucleotides, the CDR3 is TGCGCCAGCAGCTTAGGGTCAGGTCATTCACCCCTCCACTTT. Translated: CASSLGSGHSPLHF.

This clonotype occurred a few times. The V and J genes are TRBV7-9 and TRBJ1-5, with 7 nucleotides matching TRBD1. The germline V gene encodes CDR1 SEHNR and CDR2 FQNEAQ (reference sequence). There are 14 residues in the CDR3. Trimming took 4 bases from V and 12 from J; bases not matched to a gene: 12. For the CDR3, the DNA is TGTGCCAGCAGCTCTTCGACAGGGATCCCCTACCAGCATTTT. Translation gives CASSSSTGIPYQHF. The full variable domain, in which reference TRBV7-9 and TRBJ1-5 provide the parts outside the CDR3, is DTGVSQNPRHKITKRGQNVTFRCDPISEHNRLYWYRQTLGQGPEFLTYFQNEAQLEKSRLLSDRFSAERPKGSFSTLEIQRTEQGDSAMYLCASSSSTGIPYQHFGDGTRLSIL.

This clonotype showed up many times. This sequence joins TRBV27 and TRBJ1-1; 11 bases agree with TRBD1. Unmatched junction bases numbered 4, after V lost 0 bases and J lost 4 bases. This CDR3 spans 16 amino acids. CDR1 and CDR2 (germline): MNHEY, SMNVEV (reference sequence). The CDR3 DNA reads TGTGCCAGCAGTTTATCGGGACAGGGGGTCGTCACTGAAGCTTTCTTT. Its translation is CASSLSGQGVVTEAFF.

This clonotype is labeled as medium-sized. The V gene is TRBV7-9, the J gene TRBJ2-2; 12 bases are shared with TRBD2. The V gene's germline CDR1 is SEHNR and CDR2 FQNEAQ (reference sequence). The CDR3 covers 16 residues. The junction had 5 bases not matched to a gene; V was cut back by 4 bases and J by 5 bases. Here the CDR3 reads CASSSGLAGTTGELFF. In DNA form, the CDR3 reads TGTGCCAGCAGCTCCGGACTAGCGGGAACGACCGGGGAGCTGTTTTTT.

The rearrangement links TRBV3-2 to TRBJ2-2. TRBV3-2 is deemed a pseudogene. This CDR3 comprises 15 residues. The CDR3 spells CASSQASANTGELFF. CDR3 sequence (DNA): TGTGCCAGCAGCCAAGCTTCCGCGAACACCGGGGAGCTGTTTTTT.

Ten or more counts support this clonotype. The chain combines TRBV28 with TRBJ2-1; 8 bases map to TRBD2. V shed 7 bases and J 10 bases; nucleotides not matched to a gene: 12. The germline gives CDR1 MDHEN, CDR2 SYDVKM. The CDR3 extends over 14 amino acids. CDR3 coding DNA: TGTGCCAGCAATAGCGGGGACCCTGCCTGGGAGCAGTTCTTC. It is translated as CASNSGDPAWEQFF.

This clonotype appeared many times. The chain uses TRBV6-2 or TRBV6-3 and TRBJ2-1; D not certain. V was pared by 7 bases and J by 0 bases, with 10 bases between. The CDR3 covers 14 residues. Germline V gene lookup returns CDR1 MNHEY and CDR2 SVGEGT. The CDR3 spells CASNRLSSYNEQFF. DNA of the CDR3: TGTGCCAGCAATCGCTTGAGCTCCTACAATGAGCAGTTCTTC.

The chain is built from TRBV6-6 and TRBJ2-2, with 7 bases that match TRBD1. This CDR3 is 14 amino acids long. The junction had 9 bases not matched to a gene; V was cut back by 7 bases and J by 7 bases. CDR1 is MNHNY, CDR2 SVGAGI, per germline (reference sequence). The CDR3, as DNA: TGTGCCAGCAAGGCAAGGGGGCGCGACGGGGAGCTGTTTTTT. Translating it yields CASKARGRDGELFF.

The sample holds a few counts of this clonotype. J is TRBJ2-1 and V is TRBV29-1; 9 nucleotides match TRBD2. Per germline, CDR1 SQVTM and CDR2 ANQGSEA. After removal of 0 bases from V and 1 base from J, the junction contained 7 bases not matched to a gene. There are 17 residues in the CDR3. The CDR3 DNA is TGCAGCGTTGAAGAAAAGCGGGGGGCCCGATCCTACAATGAGCAGTTCTTC. Protein product: CSVEEKRGARSYNEQFF.

At least ten counts were recorded for this clonotype. The chain employs TRBV5-1 and TRBJ2-5; TRBD1 might be the D (6 bases). There are 13 residues in the CDR3. Trimming shortened V by 2 bases and J by 3 bases, and 8 bases separated the two germline ends. Germline lookup yields CDR1 SGHRS and CDR2 YFSETQ. The CDR3 region has the DNA TGCGCCAGCAGCTTCTCAGGGGAAGAGACCCAGTACTTC. It translates to CASSFSGEETQYF.

This chain links TRBV20-1 with TRBJ1-5; D not certain. Per the germline V gene, CDR1 is DFQATT and CDR2 is SNEGSKA (reference sequence). Deletions cut 4 bases from V and 8 bases from J, with 6 bases between. The CDR3 has 10 amino acids. This CDR3 reads CSAILEPQHF. For the CDR3, the DNA is TGCAGTGCTATCCTAGAGCCCCAGCATTTT.

The chain is built from TRBV5-6 and TRBJ2-7, with D tentatively TRBD1 or TRBD2 (7 bases each). The CDR3 is 13 amino acids. The V gene lost 4 bases and the J gene lost 6 bases, with 14 bases spanning the gap. Per the germline V gene, CDR1 is SGHDT and CDR2 is YYEEEE. This CDR3 is CASSGRGLGEQYF. As DNA, the CDR3 is TGTGCCAGCAGCGGGAGGGGGCTGGGCGAGCAGTACTTC.

A note on this clonotype: This may be a read error: a much more frequent sequence differs by one nucleotide. This chain uses TRBV18 with TRBJ2-7; no definite D call. The CDR3 is 14 residues long. V was cut by 3 bases and J by 9 bases, with 18 bases left in between. Germline CDR1 KGHSH, CDR2 LQKENI. The CDR3 nucleotides are TGTGCCAGCTCACCTACGATAGGGATGAACGGGCAGTACTTC. As protein: CASSPTIGMNGQYF. The entire variable domain, with the rest obtained from reference TRBV18 and TRBJ2-7, is as follows: NAGVMQNPRHLVRRRGQEARLRCSPMKGHSHVYWYRQLPEEGLKFMVYLQKENIIDESGMPKERFSAEFPKEGPSILRIQQVVRGDSAAYFCASSPTIGMNGQYFGPGTRLTVT.

Ten or more counts support this clonotype. The J gene is TRBJ1-4, the V gene TRBV30; 7 nucleotides line up with TRBD1. V dropped 4 bases and J dropped 5; count of bases not matched to a gene: 4. CDR3 size: 13 residues. Per the germline V gene, CDR1 is GTSNPN and CDR2 is SVGIG (reference sequence). The CDR3 reads CAWNSGGNEKLFF. Written as DNA, the CDR3 is TGTGCCTGGAATTCAGGGGGAAATGAAAAACTGTTTTTT.

In its sample, this clonotype was seen many times. The V and J genes are TRBV20-1 and TRBJ2-2; D may be TRBD2 (6 bases). Germline assignment: CDR1 DFQATT and CDR2 SNEGSKA (reference sequence). This CDR3 comprises 14 residues. Trimming pared 5 bases from V and 5 bases from J, leaving 15 bases between. CDR3 in amino acids: CSALKIAATGELFF. The CDR3, as DNA: TGCAGTGCTTTGAAAATAGCGGCGACCGGGGAGCTGTTTTTT.

This clonotype occurred a few times. V gene TRBV5-4 combines with J gene TRBJ2-3; 8 positions agree with TRBD2. Losses at the gene ends were 7 bases for V and 3 bases for J; bases not matched to a gene: 7. From germline, CDR1 is SGHNT and CDR2 YYREEE (reference sequence). The CDR3 consists of 14 residues. The CDR3 sequence is CASRRGDRTDTQYF. CDR3 bases: TGTGCCAGCCGGCGGGGGGATCGGACAGATACGCAGTATTTT.

The genes are TRBV4-2 and TRBJ1-1, with D possibly matching TRBD1 (6 bases). The CDR3 loop spans 17 amino acids. The ends were cut back, 3 bases at V and 1 base at J, with 18 bases in the middle. Germline V gene lookup returns CDR1 LGHNA and CDR2 YNFKEQ. CDR3 loop: CASSHEKGNRENTEAFF. The CDR3 DNA reads TGTGCCAGCAGCCACGAAAAGGGGAACAGGGAGAACACTGAAGCTTTCTTT.

This clonotype was recorded at least ten times. This sequence joins TRBV5-1 and TRBJ1-2; TRBD1 matches at 7 bases. Germline lookup yields CDR1 SGHRS and CDR2 YFSETQ. This CDR3 spans 16 amino acids. The V segment lost 4 bases and the J segment 3 bases; nucleotides outside the gene matches: 12. The CDR3 nucleotides are TGCGCCAGCAGCCCAAAGACCCCGGGACAGCACTATGGCTACACCTTC. Amino acid sequence: CASSPKTPGQHYGYTF.